The 10 T cell receptor beta chains below all came from one sample that was sequenced in a study of cytomegalovirus exposure and HLA in healthy donors. PCR used 60 Vbeta primers and 13 Jbeta primers. Sequenced by immunoSEQ multiplex PCR; TCRdb stores in-frame clones only, minus some. The table shows about 170,000 clones, with about 80% occurring only once. Sequencing input: PBMCs. These receptor sequences come from a woman between 45 and 60 years old in good health and CMV-seropositive.

The V call is TRBV2, the J call TRBJ1-5, with TRBD1 identical over 10 bases. Germline V gives CDR1 SNHLY, CDR2 FYNNEI. This CDR3 is built from 14 residues. V dropped 4 bases and J dropped 4; count of bases not matched to a gene: 1. The DNA for the CDR3 is TGTGCCAGCAGTGGGACAGGGGGGAATCAGCCCCAGCATTTT. This translates into CASSGTGGNQPQHF.

The rearrangement links TRBV4-1 to TRBJ2-7, with 8 nucleotides matching TRBD2. The CDR3 is made up of 19 amino acids. In germline, CDR1 is MGHRA, CDR2 YSYEKL. J gave up 0 bases and V 4 bases, and 17 bases lay outside the gene matches. Here the CDR3 reads CASSRRLTSAGSSSYEQYF. The CDR3 nucleotides read TGCGCCAGCAGCCGGCGATTGACTAGCGCGGGGTCGAGCTCCTACGAGCAGTACTTC.

The rearrangement links TRBV18 to TRBJ2-5; 8 bases match TRBD1. CDR1 and CDR2 (germline): KGHSH, LQKENI. V gave up 2 bases and J gave up 1 base; unmatched junction bases: 0. This CDR3 is 14 amino acids long. Here the CDR3 DNA reads TGTGCCAGCTCACCAGGGACAGGCCAAGAGACCCAGTACTTC. Amino acid sequence: CASSPGTGQETQYF.

The rearrangement joins TRBV28 to TRBJ1-2, with TRBD1 matching 9 bases. Germline lookup yields CDR1 MDHEN and CDR2 SYDVKM. V lost 6 bases to trimming and J lost 5 bases; unmatched junction nucleotides: 10. CDR3 length equals 15 residues. The CDR3 nucleotides are TGTGCCAGCAGCCAACAGGGGGCGGGGGAATATGGCTACACCTTC. Its translation is CASSQQGAGEYGYTF.

V is TRBV2 and J is TRBJ1-5, with 8 positions matching TRBD1. The length of the CDR3 is 15 residues. The trim removed 6 bases at V and 4 bases at J, leaving 8 bases unmatched. The germline V gene encodes CDR1 SNHLY and CDR2 FYNNEI. The CDR3 region is CASREQGVGNQPQHF. Here the CDR3 DNA reads TGTGCCAGCAGAGAACAGGGGGTTGGAAATCAGCCCCAGCATTTT.

The CDR3: CASSFRVTDTQYF. CDR3 DNA sequence: TGTGCCAGCAGCTTTAGAGTGACAGATACGCAGTATTTT. The genes are TRBV7-2 and TRBJ2-3; D gene uncertain. The CDR3 length is 13 residues. Germline V gene sequence: CDR1 SGHTA, CDR2 FQGNSA. V was cut by 3 bases and J by 3 bases, with 7 bases left in between.

This chain connects TRBV5-4 to TRBJ2-3; 8 bases map to TRBD2. Germline V lookup: CDR1 SGHNT, CDR2 YYREEE (reference sequence). The junction had 12 bases not matched to a gene; V was cut back by 3 bases and J by 6 bases. The CDR3 length is 16 residues. CDR3 sequence: CASSSGVLAGLDTQYF. The CDR3 DNA sequence: TGTGCCAGCAGCTCGGGGGTCTTAGCGGGGCTGGATACGCAGTATTTT.

The chain links TRBV4-2 to TRBJ2-1, with TRBD2 matching 15 bases. After removal of 1 base from V and 4 bases from J, the junction contained 5 bases not matched to a gene. The CDR3 length is 18 residues. Germline V gives CDR1 LGHNA, CDR2 YNFKEQ. For the CDR3, the DNA is TGTGCCAGCAGCCAAGTGGGGACTAGCGGGGGGCGATACAATGAGCAGTTCTTC. It yields the protein CASSQVGTSGGRYNEQFF.

This clone was seen a single time. The rearrangement joins TRBV10-2 to TRBJ2-1, with 7 nucleotides matching TRBD2. The CDR3 runs to 15 residues. V shed 3 bases, J shed 1 base, and the junction held 3 bases outside the gene matches. CDR1 and CDR2 from the germline V gene are WSHSY and SAAADI. CDR3 residues: CASSDPGGSYNEQFF. DNA of the CDR3: TGCGCCAGCAGTGACCCGGGGGGTTCCTACAATGAGCAGTTCTTC.

The chain combines TRBV9 with TRBJ2-5; possibly TRBD2 for D (6 bases). This CDR3 region has 14 residues. Trimming pared 3 bases from V and 5 bases from J, leaving 14 bases between. CDR1 SGDLS and CDR2 YYNGEE come from the germline V gene. This chain's CDR3 is CASSAEARGETQYF. CDR3 DNA: TGTGCCAGCAGCGCAGAGGCCCGGGGGGAGACCCAGTACTTC.